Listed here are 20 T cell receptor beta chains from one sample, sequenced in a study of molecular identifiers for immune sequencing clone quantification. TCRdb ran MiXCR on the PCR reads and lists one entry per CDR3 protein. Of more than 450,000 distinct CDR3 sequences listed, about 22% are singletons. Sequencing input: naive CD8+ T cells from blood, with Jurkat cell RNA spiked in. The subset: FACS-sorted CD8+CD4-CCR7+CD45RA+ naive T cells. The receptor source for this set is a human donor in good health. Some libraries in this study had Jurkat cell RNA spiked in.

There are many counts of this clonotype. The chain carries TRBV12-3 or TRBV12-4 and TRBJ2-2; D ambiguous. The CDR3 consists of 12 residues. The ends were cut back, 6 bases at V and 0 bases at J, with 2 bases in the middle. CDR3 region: CASSSNTGELFF. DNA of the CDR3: TGTGCCAGCAGCTCGAACACCGGGGAGCTGTTTTTT.

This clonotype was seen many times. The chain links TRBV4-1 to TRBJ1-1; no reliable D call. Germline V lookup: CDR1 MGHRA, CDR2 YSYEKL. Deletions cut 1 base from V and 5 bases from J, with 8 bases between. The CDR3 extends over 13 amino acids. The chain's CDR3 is CASSQGTVTEAFF. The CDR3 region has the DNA TGCGCCAGCAGCCAAGGCACAGTGACTGAAGCTTTCTTT.

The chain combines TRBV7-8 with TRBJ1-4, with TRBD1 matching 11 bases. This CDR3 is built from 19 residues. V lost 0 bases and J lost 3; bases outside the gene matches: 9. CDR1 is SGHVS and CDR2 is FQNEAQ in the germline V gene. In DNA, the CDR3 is TGTGCCAGCAGCTTAGCTAAAGGACAGGGGGCTTGGCCTAATGAAAAACTGTTTTTT. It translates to CASSLAKGQGAWPNEKLFF.

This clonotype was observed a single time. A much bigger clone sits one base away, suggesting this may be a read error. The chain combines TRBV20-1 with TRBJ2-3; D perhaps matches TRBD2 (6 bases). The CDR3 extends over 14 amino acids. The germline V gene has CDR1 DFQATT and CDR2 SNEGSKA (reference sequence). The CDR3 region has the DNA TGCGGTGCTAGAGACGCCGATCTAGCGACAACGCAGTATTTT. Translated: CGARDADLATTQYF.

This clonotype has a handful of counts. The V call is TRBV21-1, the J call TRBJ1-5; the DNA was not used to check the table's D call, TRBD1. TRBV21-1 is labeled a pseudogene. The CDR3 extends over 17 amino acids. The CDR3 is CASSIGWGQLHNQPQHF. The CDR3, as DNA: TGTGCCAGCAGCATCGGCTGGGGACAGCTTCACAATCAGCCCCAGCATTTT.

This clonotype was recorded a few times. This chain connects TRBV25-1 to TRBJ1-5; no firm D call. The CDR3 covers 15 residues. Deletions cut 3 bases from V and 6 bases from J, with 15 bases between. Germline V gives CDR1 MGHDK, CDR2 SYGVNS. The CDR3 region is CASSDLRSCSQPQHF. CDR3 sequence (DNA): TGTGCCAGCAGTGACCTCAGGTCGTGCAGTCAGCCCCAGCATTTT.

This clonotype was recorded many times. The CDR3 DNA reads TGTGCCAGCAGTTTTCGTAACTCGGCCCTCTACGAGCAGTACTTC. It specifies CASSFRNSALYEQYF. The V call is TRBV27, the J call TRBJ2-7; no definite D call. The CDR3 consists of 15 residues. Trimming pared 3 bases from V and 3 bases from J, leaving 15 bases between. In germline, CDR1 is MNHEY, CDR2 SMNVEV (reference sequence).

The CDR3 protein is CASSPGGFMNTEAFF. CDR3 bases: TGTGCCAGCAGCCCAGGGGGTTTCATGAACACTGAAGCTTTCTTT. This chain connects TRBV7-9 to TRBJ1-1; TRBD1 matches at 7 bases. Germline CDR1 SEHNR, CDR2 FQNEAQ (reference sequence). The V gene end was trimmed by 5 bases and the J gene end by 0 bases; junction bases not matched to a gene: 6. The CDR3 is 15 residues long.

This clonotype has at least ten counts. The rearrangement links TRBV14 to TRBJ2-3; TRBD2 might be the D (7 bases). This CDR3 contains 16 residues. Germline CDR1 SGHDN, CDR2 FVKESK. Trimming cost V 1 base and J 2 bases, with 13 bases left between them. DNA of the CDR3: TGTGCCAGCAGCCAAGGGCTGCGGGGGCCCACAGATACGCAGTATTTT. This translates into CASSQGLRGPTDTQYF.

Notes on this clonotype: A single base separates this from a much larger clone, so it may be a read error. In DNA, the CDR3 is TGCAGCGTTGTGGGACAGGGGGCTCCCGAGCAGTACTTC. Translation gives CSVVGQGAPEQYF. The chain uses TRBV29-1 and TRBJ2-7; 12 bases are shared with TRBD1. The CDR3 sequence is 13 residues long. Germline V gene lookup returns CDR1 SQVTM and CDR2 ANQGSEA. The V segment lost 4 bases and the J segment 6 bases; nucleotides outside the gene matches: 4.

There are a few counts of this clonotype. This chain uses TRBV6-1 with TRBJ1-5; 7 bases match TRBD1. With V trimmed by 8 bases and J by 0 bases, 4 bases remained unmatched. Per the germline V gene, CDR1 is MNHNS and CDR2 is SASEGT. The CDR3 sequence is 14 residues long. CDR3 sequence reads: CASQGGYSNQPQHF. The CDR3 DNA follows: TGTGCCAGCCAGGGGGGCTATAGCAATCAGCCCCAGCATTTT.

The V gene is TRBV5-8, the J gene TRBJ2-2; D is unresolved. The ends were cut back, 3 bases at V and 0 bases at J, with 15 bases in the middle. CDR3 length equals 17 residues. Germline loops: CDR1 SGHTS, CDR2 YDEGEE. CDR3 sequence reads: CASSSDETPTNTGELFF. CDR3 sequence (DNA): TGTGCCAGCAGCTCGGACGAGACACCGACGAACACCGGGGAGCTGTTTTTT.

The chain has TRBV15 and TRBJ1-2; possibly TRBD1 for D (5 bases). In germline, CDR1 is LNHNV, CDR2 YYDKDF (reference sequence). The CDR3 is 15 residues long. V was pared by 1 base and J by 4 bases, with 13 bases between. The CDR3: CATSRVEGAGYGYTF. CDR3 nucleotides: TGTGCCACCAGCAGAGTGGAAGGGGCCGGCTATGGCTACACCTTC. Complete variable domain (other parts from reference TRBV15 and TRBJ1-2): DAMVIQNPRYQVTQFGKPVTLSCSQTLNHNVMYWYQQKSSQAPKLLFHYYDKDFNNEADTPDNFQSRRPNTSFCFLDIRSPGLGDTAMYLCATSRVEGAGYGYTFGSGTRLTVV.

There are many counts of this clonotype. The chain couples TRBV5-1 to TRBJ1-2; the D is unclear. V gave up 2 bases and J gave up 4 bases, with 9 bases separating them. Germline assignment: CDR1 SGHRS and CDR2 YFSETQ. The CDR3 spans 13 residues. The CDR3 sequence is CASSFDTAYGYTF. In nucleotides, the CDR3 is TGCGCCAGCAGCTTTGATACAGCCTATGGCTACACCTTC. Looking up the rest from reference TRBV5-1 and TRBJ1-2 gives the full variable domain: KAGVTQTPRYLIKTRGQQVTLSCSPISGHRSVSWYQQTPGQGLQFLFEYFSETQRNKGNFPGRFSGRQFSNSRSEMNVSTLELGDSALYLCASSFDTAYGYTFGSGTRLTVV.

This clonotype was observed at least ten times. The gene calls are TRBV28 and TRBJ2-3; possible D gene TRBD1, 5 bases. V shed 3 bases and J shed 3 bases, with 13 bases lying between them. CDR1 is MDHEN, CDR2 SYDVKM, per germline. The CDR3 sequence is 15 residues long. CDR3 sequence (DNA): TGTGCCAGCAGTTTGGAGCAGGGATGGACAGATACGCAGTATTTT. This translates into CASSLEQGWTDTQYF.

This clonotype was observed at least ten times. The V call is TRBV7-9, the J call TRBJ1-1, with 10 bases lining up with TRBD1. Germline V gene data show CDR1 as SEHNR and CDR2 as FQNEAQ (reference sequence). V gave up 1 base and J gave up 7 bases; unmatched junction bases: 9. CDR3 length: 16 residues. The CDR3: CASSLGRGQGLGEAFF. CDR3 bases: TGTGCCAGCAGCTTAGGAAGGGGACAGGGGCTCGGTGAAGCTTTCTTT.

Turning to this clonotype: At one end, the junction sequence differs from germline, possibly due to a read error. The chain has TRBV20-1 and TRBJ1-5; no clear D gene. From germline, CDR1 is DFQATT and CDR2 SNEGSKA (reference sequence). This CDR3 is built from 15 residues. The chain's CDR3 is CSARGSGYSIQPQHF. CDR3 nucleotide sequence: TGCAGTGCTAGAGGGTCAGGATATAGCATTCAGCCCCAGCATTTT.

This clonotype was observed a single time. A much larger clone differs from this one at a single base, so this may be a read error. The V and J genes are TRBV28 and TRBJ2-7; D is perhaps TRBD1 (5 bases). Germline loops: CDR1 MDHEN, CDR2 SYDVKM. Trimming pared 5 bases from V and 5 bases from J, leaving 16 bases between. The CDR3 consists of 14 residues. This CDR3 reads CASSTRATGNEQYF. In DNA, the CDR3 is TGTGCCAGCAGTACCAGGGCCACCGGAAACGAGCAGTACTTC. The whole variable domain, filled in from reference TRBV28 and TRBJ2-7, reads DVKVTQSSRYLVKRTGEKVFLECVQDMDHENMFWYRQDPGLGLRLIYFSYDVKMKEKGDIPEGYSVSREKKERFSLILESASTNQTSMYLCASSTRATGNEQYFGPGTRLTVT.

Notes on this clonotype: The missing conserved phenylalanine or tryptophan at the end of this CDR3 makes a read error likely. In DNA, the CDR3 is TGCAGTGCCGGCGTTATTGGGTCCGGGTACGAGCAGTACTCC. Amino acids: CSAGVIGSGYEQYS. This chain links TRBV20-1 with TRBJ2-7; D not resolved. The CDR3 is 14 residues long. Per germline, CDR1 DFQATT and CDR2 SNEGSKA (reference sequence). Trimming stripped 6 bases from V and 4 bases from J, with 19 bases between.

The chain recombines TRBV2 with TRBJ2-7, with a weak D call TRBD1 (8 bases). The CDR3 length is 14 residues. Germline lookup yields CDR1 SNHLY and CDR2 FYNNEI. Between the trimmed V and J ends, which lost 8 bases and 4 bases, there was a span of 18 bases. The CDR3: CASHRGGLQYEQYF. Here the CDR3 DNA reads TGTGCCAGCCACAGGGGGGGACTGCAGTACGAGCAGTACTTC.